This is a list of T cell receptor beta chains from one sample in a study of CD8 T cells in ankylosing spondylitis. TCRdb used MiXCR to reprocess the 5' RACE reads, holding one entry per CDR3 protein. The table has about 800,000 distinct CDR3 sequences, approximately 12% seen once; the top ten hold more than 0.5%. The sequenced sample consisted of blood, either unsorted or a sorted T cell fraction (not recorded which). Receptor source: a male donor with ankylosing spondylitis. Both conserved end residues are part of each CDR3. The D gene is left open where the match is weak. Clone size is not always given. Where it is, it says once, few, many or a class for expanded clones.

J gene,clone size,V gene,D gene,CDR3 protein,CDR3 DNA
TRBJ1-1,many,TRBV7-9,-,CASSQIHRGSTEAFF,TGTGCCAGCAGCCAGATCCACCGAGGGAGCACTGAAGCTTTCTTT
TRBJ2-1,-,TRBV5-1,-,CASSGVLWAQFF,TGCGCCAGCAGTGGGGTCCTCTGGGCCCAGTTCTTC
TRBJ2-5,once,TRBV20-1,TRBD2,CSAWRLAGVVGETQYF,TGCAGTGCTTGGAGACTAGCGGGGGTAGTAGGAGAGACCCAGTACTTC
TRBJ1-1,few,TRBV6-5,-,CASSYGGPNTEAFF,TGTGCCAGCAGTTACGGAGGACCTAACACTGAAGCTTTCTTT
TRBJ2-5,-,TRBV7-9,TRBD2,CASRTGTTGETQYF,TGTGCCAGCAGAACCGGGACTACTGGGGAGACCCAGTACTTC
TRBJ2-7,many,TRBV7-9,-,CASSLEYEQYF,TGCGCCAGCAGCTTGGAATACGAGCAGTACTTC
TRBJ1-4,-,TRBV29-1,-,CSVGILEKLFF,TGCAGCGTTGGTATTCTTGAAAAACTGTTTTTT
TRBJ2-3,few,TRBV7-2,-,CASSLRRGPITDTQYF,TGTGCCAGCAGCTTACGGCGGGGGCCCATCACAGATACGCAGTATTTT
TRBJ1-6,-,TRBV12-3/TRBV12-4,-,CASSLGLGSPLHF,TGTGCCAGCAGCCTAGGACTGGGATCACCCCTCCACTTT
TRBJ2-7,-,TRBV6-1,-,CASSSGTKSSYEQYF,TGTGCCAGTTCGTCAGGGACAAAGAGCTCCTACGAGCAGTACTTC
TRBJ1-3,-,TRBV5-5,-,CASSKSSQGSGNTIYF,TGTGCCAGCAGCAAGAGTTCCCAGGGGTCTGGAAACACCATATATTTT
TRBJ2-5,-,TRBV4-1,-,CASSQDGGAVKTQYF,TGCGCCAGCAGCCAAGATGGGGGGGCGGTGAAGACCCAGTACTTC
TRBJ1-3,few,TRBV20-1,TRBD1,CSATVAGQGAWEGNTIYF,TGCAGTGCTACGGTCGCGGGACAGGGGGCTTGGGAAGGAAACACCATATATTTT
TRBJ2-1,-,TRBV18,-,CASSLPMGGQFF,TGTGCCAGCTCACTACCCATGGGGGGGCAGTTCTTC
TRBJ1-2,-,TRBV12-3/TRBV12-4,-,CASKPGLLNYGYTF,TGTGCCAGCAAACCGGGGCTCCTTAACTATGGCTACACCTTC
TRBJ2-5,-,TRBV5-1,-,CASSSRPLLGHTTQYF,TGCGCCAGCAGTTCTCGACCGCTCCTGGGGCACACGACCCAGTACTTC